The clone carrying this T cell receptor (beta chain) was picked up many times. The junction had 9 bases not matched to a gene; V was cut back by 1 base and J by 5 bases. From germline, CDR1 is SEHNR and CDR2 FQNEAQ (reference sequence). The CDR3 covers 16 residues. Library preparation (for TCRbeta) was performed with unique molecular identifiers. MiXCR, run by TCRdb on the PCR reads, gives a single entry per CDR3 protein. The data hold about 240,000 distinct CDR3 sequences, with around 11% observed a single time. This sample was taken from a study of T-cell reconstitution after alpha-beta-depleted transplantation in children.

The source material was PBMCs from the stem cell graft donor, sampled from the stem cell graft. The V and J genes are TRBV7-9 and TRBJ2-5; 8 positions match TRBD1. The receptor was isolated from a human donor who donated a stem cell graft to a child with acute lymphoblastic leukemia. As DNA, the CDR3 is TGTGCCAGCAGCTTAGATCTACAGGGGGTAGGGGAGACCCAGTACTTC. The encoded protein is CASSLDLQGVGETQYF. Filled out from reference TRBV7-9 and TRBJ2-5, the complete variable domain reads DTGVSQNPRHKITKRGQNVTFRCDPISEHNRLYWYRQTLGQGPEFLTYFQNEAQLEKSRLLSDRFSAERPKGSFSTLEIQRTEQGDSAMYLCASSLDLQGVGETQYFGPGTRLLVL.